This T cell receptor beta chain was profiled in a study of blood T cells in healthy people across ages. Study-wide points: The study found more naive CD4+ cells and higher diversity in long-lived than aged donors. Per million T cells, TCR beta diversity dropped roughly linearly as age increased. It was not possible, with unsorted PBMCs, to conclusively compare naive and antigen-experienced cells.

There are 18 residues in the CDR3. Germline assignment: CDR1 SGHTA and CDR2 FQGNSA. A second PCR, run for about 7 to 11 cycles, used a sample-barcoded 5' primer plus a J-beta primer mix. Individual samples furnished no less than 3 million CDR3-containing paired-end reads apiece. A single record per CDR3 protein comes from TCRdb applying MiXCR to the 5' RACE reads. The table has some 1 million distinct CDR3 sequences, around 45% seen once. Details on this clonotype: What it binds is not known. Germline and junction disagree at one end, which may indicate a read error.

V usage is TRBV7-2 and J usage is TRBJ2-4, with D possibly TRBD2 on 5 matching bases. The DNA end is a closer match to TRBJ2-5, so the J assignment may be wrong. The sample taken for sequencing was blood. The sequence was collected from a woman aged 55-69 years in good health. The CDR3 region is CASSLVGSASHPQGTQYF. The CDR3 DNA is TGTGCCAGCAGCTTAGTGGGTAGCGCCAGTCATCCACAAGGGACCCAGTACTTC.